The clone carrying this T cell receptor beta chain has just a few counts. Its antigen is currently unknown. The data stem from a study of long-term antiretroviral therapy in people with HIV. Findings and limits, study-wide: Relative to control repertoires, HIV repertoires exhibited narrower CDR3 length ranges. The clones with expansion before ART were dominant in the repertoire at all time points.

Sequencing relied on immunoSEQ assay v3.0, run at survey level. Some clones are missing from TCRdb's copy, which holds only in-frame ones; the method was immunoSEQ multiplex PCR. This sample has 30,000 to 50,000 clones, with 85% to 90% found just once. For each donor, at least one pre-ART and at least two post-ART PBMC samples were available. There were about 1-10 million cryopreserved PBMC in the samples before DNA extraction. This CDR3 has 11 residues. Trimming stripped 6 bases from V and 5 bases from J, with 9 bases between. Germline V CDR1 and CDR2: SGHDT, YYEEEE. This TCR came from a woman between 50 and 59 years old with HIV. The chain recombines TRBV5-6 with TRBJ2-7; tentative D call: TRBD1 (5 bases). Sequencing was performed on unsorted PBMCs, taken 1.2 years after starting antiretroviral therapy. The CDR3 nucleotides read TGTGCCAGCAAGTCCAGGGACGAGCAGTACTTC. Protein sequence: CASKSRDEQYF.